Below, 27 T cell receptor beta chains from the same sample are listed, as sequenced in a study of beta chain features in type 1 diabetes. Study observations and caveats: Shorter TCRB CDR3s, moderately but significantly so, marked every one of the four CD4+ subsets in Type 1 diabetes patients.

Expressed TCRB transcripts got sequenced, as all isolated RNA was reverse transcribed. Method: immunoSEQ multiplex PCR; TCRdb's copy keeps in-frame clones and lacks some. The sample has about 150,000 clones; around a tenth are singletons. No antigens are known for them. The sample was central memory CD4+ T cells from blood. Receptors originate from a man aged 25 to 45 with type 1 diabetes.

The chain uses TRBV2 and TRBJ1-5; D is uncertain. Trimming stripped 5 bases from V and 4 bases from J, with 9 bases between. Per germline, CDR1 SNHLY and CDR2 FYNNEI. This CDR3 is built from 13 residues. CDR3 amino acids: CASSSSQNQPQHF. In DNA form, the CDR3 reads TGTGCCAGCAGTTCCAGTCAGAATCAGCCCCAGCATTTT.

The rearrangement links TRBV19 to TRBJ2-3; 8 bases fit TRBD2. The germline V gene has CDR1 LNHDA and CDR2 SQIVND (reference sequence). The CDR3 has 13 amino acids. Unmatched junction bases numbered 4, after V lost 6 bases and J lost 5 bases. The CDR3 DNA reads as TGTGCCAGTAGCCCAGCGGGAGTAGATACGCAGTATTTT. This codes for CASSPAGVDTQYF.

The chain couples TRBV19 to TRBJ1-3; D perhaps matches TRBD1 (6 bases). Germline values: CDR1 LNHDA, CDR2 SQIVND (reference sequence). The CDR3 consists of 16 residues. The V gene lost 3 bases and the J gene lost 0 bases, with 12 bases spanning the gap. CDR3 residues: CASSISQGDSGNTIYF. Written as DNA, the CDR3 is TGTGCCAGTAGTATCTCACAGGGAGACTCTGGAAACACCATATATTTT.

This clone occurred a few times. V and J are TRBV5-1 and TRBJ2-5; 14 bases align to TRBD2. The CDR3 runs 16 residues. Germline trimming cut 4 bases from V and 5 bases from J; bases unmatched to any gene: 7. The germline V gene has CDR1 SGHRS and CDR2 YFSETQ. DNA of the CDR3: TGCGCCAGCAGCACAGGGACTAGCGGGAGTCGGGAGACCCAGTACTTC. It yields the protein CASSTGTSGSRETQYF.

V gene TRBV9 combines with J gene TRBJ2-1, with 12 nucleotides matching TRBD2. The CDR3 contains 16 residues. Per the germline V gene, CDR1 is SGDLS and CDR2 is YYNGEE. Trimming removed 2 bases from V and 6 bases from J; junction bases left unmatched: 6. The CDR3 DNA sequence: TGTGCCAGCAGCGTTTGGCAACTAGCGGGAGGCAATGAGCAGTTCTTC. Its translation is CASSVWQLAGGNEQFF.

This chain links TRBV7-9 with TRBJ1-5, with a tentative D call TRBD1 (5 bases). This CDR3 is 15 amino acids long. Deletions cut 5 bases from V and 0 bases from J, with 11 bases between. Germline V CDR1 and CDR2: SEHNR, FQNEAQ (reference sequence). The CDR3 bases are TGTGCCAGCAGCCCCAGCGGGGCTAGCAATCAGCCCCAGCATTTT. It specifies CASSPSGASNQPQHF.

The chain couples TRBV5-1 to TRBJ2-5; the D gene is possibly TRBD2 (5 bases). This CDR3 contains 15 residues. Germline assignment: CDR1 SGHRS and CDR2 YFSETQ. Trimming stripped 0 bases from V and 5 bases from J, with 14 bases between. This CDR3 reads CASSLVAGLGETQYF. CDR3 DNA sequence: TGCGCCAGCAGCTTGGTTGCGGGCCTCGGGGAGACCCAGTACTTC.

This chain links TRBV5-1 with TRBJ2-3, with 11 bases matching TRBD1. Germline assignment: CDR1 SGHRS and CDR2 YFSETQ. V lost 4 bases and J lost 3; bases outside the gene matches: 4. The CDR3 length is 15 residues. The CDR3 region is CASSTGQGATDTQYF. The CDR3 nucleotides are TGCGCCAGCAGCACCGGACAGGGGGCTACAGATACGCAGTATTTT.

The chain combines TRBV9 with TRBJ2-1; 13 bases map to TRBD2. With V trimmed by 0 bases and J by 6 bases, 6 bases remained unmatched. Germline CDR1 reads SGDLS; CDR2 reads YYNGEE. The CDR3 has 17 residues. The CDR3 loop is CASSVGTSGRYTNEQFF. Written as DNA, the CDR3 is TGTGCCAGCAGCGTAGGGACTAGCGGGAGATACACCAATGAGCAGTTCTTC.

The chain is built from TRBV2 and TRBJ1-5; no reliable D call. The CDR3 is 13 residues long. Germline CDR1 SNHLY, CDR2 FYNNEI. The V and J ends lost 5 bases and 0 bases respectively, with 5 bases between them. Written as DNA, the CDR3 is TGTGCCAGCAGTCTCTATAGCAATCAGCCCCAGCATTTT. Encoded protein: CASSLYSNQPQHF.

V usage is TRBV6-1 and J usage is TRBJ2-3, with 15 positions matching TRBD2. Germline V gene sequence: CDR1 MNHNS, CDR2 SASEGT. This CDR3 comprises 15 residues. With V trimmed by 8 bases and J by 6 bases, 6 bases remained unmatched. CDR3 in DNA: TGTGCCAGCCGGACTAGCGGGAGGGCCGGGGATACGCAGTATTTT. This translates into CASRTSGRAGDTQYF.

The V and J genes are TRBV29-1 and TRBJ2-3; D might be TRBD2 (5 bases). Per germline, CDR1 SQVTM and CDR2 ANQGSEA. V dropped 4 bases and J dropped 0 bases, with 11 bases sitting between them. CDR3 length: 14 amino acids. The CDR3 region has the DNA TGCAGCGTTGTCCTAGCTACTAGCACAGATACGCAGTATTTT. This translates into CSVVLATSTDTQYF.

This clone was picked up many times. This chain links TRBV7-9 with TRBJ2-7, with a weak D call TRBD1 (5 bases). CDR1 is SEHNR and CDR2 is FQNEAQ in the germline V gene (reference sequence). There are 13 residues in the CDR3. The V end lost 5 bases, the J end lost 7 bases, and 15 bases lay between the germline ends. Written as DNA, the CDR3 is TGTGCCAGCAGCCTCGACAGTCCGTGGGAGCAGTACTTC. This translates into CASSLDSPWEQYF.

This clone has only a few counts. The chain employs TRBV30 and TRBJ1-2; 12 nucleotides line up with TRBD1. In germline, CDR1 is GTSNPN, CDR2 SVGIG (reference sequence). The CDR3 consists of 15 residues. Trimming removed 3 bases from V and 5 bases from J; junction bases left unmatched: 7. The CDR3 spells CAWRSPGQGAYGYTF. The CDR3 DNA is TGTGCCTGGAGGTCCCCGGGACAGGGGGCATATGGCTACACCTTC.

The rearrangement uses TRBV15 and TRBJ2-2; no clear D. The germline V gene has CDR1 LNHNV and CDR2 YYDKDF (reference sequence). Trimming removed 0 bases from V and 6 bases from J, with 11 bases in between. The CDR3 has 15 amino acids. This CDR3 reads CATSRDRVAPGELFF. The CDR3 coding sequence is TGTGCCACCAGCAGAGATCGCGTAGCTCCCGGGGAGCTGTTTTTT. Using reference TRBV15 and TRBJ2-2 for the parts outside the CDR3, the full variable domain is DAMVIQNPRYQVTQFGKPVTLSCSQTLNHNVMYWYQQKSSQAPKLLFHYYDKDFNNEADTPDNFQSRRPNTSFCFLDIRSPGLGDTAMYLCATSRDRVAPGELFFGEGSRLTVL.

This clone has more than one count but fewer than ten. The rearrangement links TRBV4-2 to TRBJ2-7; D gene ambiguous. V lost 3 bases, J lost 3 bases, and 12 bases lay in between. The CDR3 length is 14 residues. Germline V gene sequence: CDR1 LGHNA, CDR2 YNFKEQ. CDR3 protein: CASSQSDSGYEQYF. CDR3 nucleotide sequence: TGTGCCAGCAGCCAGAGTGATTCGGGCTACGAGCAGTACTTC.

In this sample, this clone turned up a few times. Within the sample, other DNA sequences also encode this same CDR3. The chain has TRBV7-9 and TRBJ2-1; 9 bases match TRBD2. In germline, CDR1 is SEHNR, CDR2 FQNEAQ (reference sequence). J was trimmed by 1 base and V by 0 bases; bases with no gene match: 1. This CDR3 has 16 amino acids. Written as DNA, the CDR3 is TGTGCCAGCAGCTTAGCCCTAGCGGGATCCTACAATGAGCAGTTCTTC. This sequence encodes CASSLALAGSYNEQFF.

This clone occurred a few times. The gene calls are TRBV4-1 and TRBJ2-7; a weak D match, TRBD2 (5 bases). V lost 1 base to trimming and J lost 4 bases, with 14 bases between them. This CDR3 region has 15 residues. CDR1 and CDR2 from the germline V gene are MGHRA and YSYEKL. CDR3 DNA: TGCGCCAGCAGCCAAGGGACTGCATCGGTATACGAGCAGTACTTC. This sequence encodes CASSQGTASVYEQYF.

This clone was counted a few times. The CDR3 protein is CASSLSGTGQRNTEAFF. CDR3 nucleotide sequence: TGTGCCAGCAGCTTATCCGGGACAGGGCAGCGGAACACTGAAGCTTTCTTT. The genes are TRBV7-2 and TRBJ1-1; 9 bases line up with TRBD1. The CDR3 is 17 residues long. V lost 2 bases to trimming and J lost 1 base; unmatched junction nucleotides: 8. Germline CDR1 and CDR2: SGHTA and FQGNSA.

The chain links TRBV5-1 to TRBJ2-5; tentative D call: TRBD2 (6 bases). Trimming shortened V by 7 bases and J by 3 bases, and 7 bases separated the two germline ends. The CDR3 runs to 11 residues. The V gene's germline CDR1 is SGHRS and CDR2 YFSETQ. As DNA, the CDR3 is TGCGCCAGCTGGGGGGAAGAGACCCAGTACTTC. It yields the protein CASWGEETQYF.

The V gene is TRBV7-6, the J gene TRBJ2-1; TRBD1 matches at 8 bases. This CDR3 has 15 amino acids. Germline-derived CDR1 and CDR2 are SGHVS and FNYEAQ. The V segment lost 2 bases and the J segment 2 bases; nucleotides outside the gene matches: 2. The CDR3 DNA is TGTGCCAGCAGCTTAATACAGGGGGCCTACAATGAGCAGTTCTTC. Translated, it gives CASSLIQGAYNEQFF.

The gene calls are TRBV5-1 and TRBJ2-3; 7 bases map to TRBD1. CDR1 and CDR2 from the germline V gene are SGHRS and YFSETQ. Germline trimming cut 4 bases from V and 0 bases from J; bases unmatched to any gene: 8. CDR3 length: 16 residues. This CDR3 is CASSPGTDYSTDTQYF. The CDR3 bases are TGCGCCAGCAGCCCAGGGACAGACTATAGCACAGATACGCAGTATTTT.

This clone was observed a handful of times. V usage is TRBV6-5 and J usage is TRBJ1-1; weak D call: TRBD1 (6 bases). V was shortened by 2 bases and J by 4 bases, with 14 bases between the two germline ends. Germline V gene sequence: CDR1 MNHEY, CDR2 SVGAGI. There are 15 residues in the CDR3. The CDR3 region is CASSYQQGLGTEAFF. CDR3 coding DNA: TGTGCCAGCAGTTACCAACAGGGATTGGGCACTGAAGCTTTCTTT.

This clone occurred a few times. The rearrangement links TRBV28 to TRBJ2-6; 8 bases map to TRBD1. V was clipped by 6 bases and J by 0 bases; unmatched bases: 10. Germline CDR1 and CDR2: MDHEN and SYDVKM. This CDR3 has 18 amino acids. CDR3 DNA: TGTGCCAGCAGGCCGACCGGGACAGGACGCTCTGGGGCCAACGTCCTGACTTTC. Translating it yields CASRPTGTGRSGANVLTF.

This clone turned up a few times. This chain joins TRBV18 and TRBJ2-3, with 11 bases fitting TRBD2. The length of the CDR3 is 16 residues. V lost 4 bases and J lost 2; bases outside the gene matches: 5. Germline V lookup: CDR1 KGHSH, CDR2 LQKENI. CDR3: CASSLLTSGITDTQYF. The CDR3 nucleotides read TGTGCCAGCTCACTTCTGACTAGCGGGATCACAGATACGCAGTATTTT.

The CDR3 here is CASRRDSQETQYF. The CDR3 nucleotides are TGTGCCAGCAGGAGGGACAGCCAAGAGACCCAGTACTTC. This chain joins TRBV5-4 and TRBJ2-5; 7 bases agree with TRBD1. V dropped 5 bases and J dropped 1; count of bases not matched to a gene: 2. Per the germline V gene, CDR1 is SGHNT and CDR2 is YYREEE (reference sequence). CDR3 length: 13 amino acids.

The chain carries TRBV30 and TRBJ2-1, with 10 bases aligning to TRBD1. The V gene end was trimmed by 1 base and the J gene end by 3 bases; junction bases not matched to a gene: 6. Germline-derived CDR1 and CDR2 are GTSNPN and SVGIG (reference sequence). There are 16 residues in the CDR3. This chain's CDR3 is CAWSALTGGDYNEQFF. CDR3 coding DNA: TGTGCCTGGAGTGCCCTGACAGGGGGCGACTACAATGAGCAGTTCTTC.